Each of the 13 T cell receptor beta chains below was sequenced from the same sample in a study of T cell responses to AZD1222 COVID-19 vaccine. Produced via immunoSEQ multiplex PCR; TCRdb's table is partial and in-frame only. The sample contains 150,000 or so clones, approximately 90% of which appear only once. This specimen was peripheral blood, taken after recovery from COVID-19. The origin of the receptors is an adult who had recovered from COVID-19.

The CDR3 DNA reads as TGTGTGTCAGGGACCTACGAGCAGTACTTC. Its protein product is CVSGTYEQYF. This chain connects TRBV6-5 to TRBJ2-7; TRBD1 might be the D (5 bases). Germline CDR1 is MNHEY and CDR2 is SVGAGI. The CDR3 is 10 amino acids.

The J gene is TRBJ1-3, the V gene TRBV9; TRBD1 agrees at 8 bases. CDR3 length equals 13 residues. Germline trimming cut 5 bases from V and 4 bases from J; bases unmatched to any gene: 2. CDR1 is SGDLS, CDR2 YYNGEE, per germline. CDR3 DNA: TGTGCCAGCAGTGGGACAGGAGGAAACACCATATATTTT. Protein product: CASSGTGGNTIYF. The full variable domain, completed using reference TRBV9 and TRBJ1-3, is DSGVTQTPKHLITATGQRVTLRCSPRSGDLSVYWYQQSLDQGLQFLIQYYNGEERAKGNILERFSAQQFPDLHSELNLSSLELGDSALYFCASSGTGGNTIYFGEGSWLTVV.

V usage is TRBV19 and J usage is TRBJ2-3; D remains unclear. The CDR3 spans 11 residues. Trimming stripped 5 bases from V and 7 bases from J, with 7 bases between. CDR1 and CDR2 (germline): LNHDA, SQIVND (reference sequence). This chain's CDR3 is CASSSTNTQYF. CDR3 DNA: TGTGCCAGTAGTTCAACAAATACGCAGTATTTT.

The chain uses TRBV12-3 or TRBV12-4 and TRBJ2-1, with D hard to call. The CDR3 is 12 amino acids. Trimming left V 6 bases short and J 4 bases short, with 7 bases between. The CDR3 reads CASRLLYNEQFF. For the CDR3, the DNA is TGTGCCAGCAGACTGCTTTACAATGAGCAGTTCTTC.

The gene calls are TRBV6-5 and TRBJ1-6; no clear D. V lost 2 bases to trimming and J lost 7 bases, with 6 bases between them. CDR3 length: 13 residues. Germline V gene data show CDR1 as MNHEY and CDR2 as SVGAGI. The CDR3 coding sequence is TGTGCCAGCAGTTACCCGTCAAATTCACCCCTCCACTTT. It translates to CASSYPSNSPLHF.

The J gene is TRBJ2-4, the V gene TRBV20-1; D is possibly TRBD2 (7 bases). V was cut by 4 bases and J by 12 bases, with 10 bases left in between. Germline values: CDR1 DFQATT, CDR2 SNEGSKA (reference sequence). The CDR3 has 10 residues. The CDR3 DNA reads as TGCAGTGCTACGGGGGGCGGTCAGTACTTC. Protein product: CSATGGGQYF.

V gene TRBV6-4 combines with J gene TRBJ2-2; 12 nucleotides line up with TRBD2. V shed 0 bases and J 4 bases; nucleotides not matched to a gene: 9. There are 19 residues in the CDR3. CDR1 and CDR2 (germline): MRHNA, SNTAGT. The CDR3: CASSDSWLAGGPVTGELFF. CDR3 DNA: TGTGCCAGCAGTGACTCCTGGCTAGCGGGAGGGCCGGTCACCGGGGAGCTGTTTTTT.

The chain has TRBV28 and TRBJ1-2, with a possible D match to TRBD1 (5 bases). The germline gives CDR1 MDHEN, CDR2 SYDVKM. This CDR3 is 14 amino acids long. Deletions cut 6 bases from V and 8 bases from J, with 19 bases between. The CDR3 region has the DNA TGTGCCAGCAGCCTCAGGGTAGGGGTGTGGGGCTACACCTTC. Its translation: CASSLRVGVWGYTF.

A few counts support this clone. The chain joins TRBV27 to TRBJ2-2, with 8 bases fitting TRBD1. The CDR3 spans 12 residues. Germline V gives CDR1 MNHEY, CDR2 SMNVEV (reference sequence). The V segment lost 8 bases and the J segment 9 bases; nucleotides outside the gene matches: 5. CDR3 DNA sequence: TGTGCCAGCTACAGGGGGTGGAGGGAGCTGTTTTTT. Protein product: CASYRGWRELFF.

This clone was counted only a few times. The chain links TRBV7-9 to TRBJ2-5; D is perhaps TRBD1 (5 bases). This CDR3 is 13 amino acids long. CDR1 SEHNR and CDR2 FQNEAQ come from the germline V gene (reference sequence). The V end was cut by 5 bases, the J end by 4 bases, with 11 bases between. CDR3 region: CASSAVGRETQYF. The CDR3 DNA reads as TGTGCCAGCAGCGCGGTGGGGCGAGAGACCCAGTACTTC.

CDR3 sequence: CASSAFDLSSYEQYF. CDR3 coding DNA: TGTGCCAGCAGCGCGTTTGACCTTAGCTCCTACGAGCAGTACTTC. The chain has TRBV5-8 and TRBJ2-7; unclear D gene. V lost 4 bases, J lost 0 bases, and 14 bases lay in between. Germline assignment: CDR1 SGHTS and CDR2 YDEGEE. This CDR3 region has 15 residues.

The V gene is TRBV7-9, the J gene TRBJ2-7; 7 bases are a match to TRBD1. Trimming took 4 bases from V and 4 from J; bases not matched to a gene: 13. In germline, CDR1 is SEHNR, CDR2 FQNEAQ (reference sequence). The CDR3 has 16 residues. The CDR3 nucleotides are TGTGCCAGCAGCTCCCCCCCCGGGACAGTCGGTTACGAGCAGTACTTC. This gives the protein CASSSPPGTVGYEQYF.

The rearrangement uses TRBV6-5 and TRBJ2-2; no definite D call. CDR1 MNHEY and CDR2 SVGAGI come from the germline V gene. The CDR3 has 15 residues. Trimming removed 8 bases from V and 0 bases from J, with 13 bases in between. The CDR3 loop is CASSPFRANTGELFF. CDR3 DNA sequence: TGTGCCAGCTCCCCATTTCGGGCGAACACCGGGGAGCTGTTTTTT.